Each of the 16 T cell receptor beta chains below was sequenced from the same sample in a study of T cells in women clearing cervical HPV infection. The repertoire was sequenced with immunoSEQ multiplex PCR; TCRdb's copy has only in-frame clones and lacks some. The sample has fewer than 35,000 clones, and its top ten clones hold around 18%. Sequenced input: blood buffy coat. Every receptor here comes from a woman between 18 and 70 years old with a cervical HPV16 infection that either progressed to CIN3+ or cleared (not recorded which).

As concerns this clone: The DNA ends 3 residues before the CDR3 does, and the rest of the CDR3 is filled in from the germline J gene. The chain carries TRBV28 and TRBJ2-7; 7 bases fit TRBD1. The CDR3 runs 15 residues. Per germline, CDR1 MDHEN and CDR2 SYDVKM. V shed 8 bases and J 3 bases; nucleotides not matched to a gene: 13. The CDR3 spells CASRSGETGIYEQYF. CDR3 DNA (partial): TGTGCCAGCCGCTCAGGGGAGACAGGGATCTACGAG.

On this clone: The junction shows a germline mismatch at one end, possibly a read error. The read halts 3 residues ahead of the CDR3 end, with the missing end drawn from the germline J gene. V is TRBV18 and J is TRBJ2-3; D could derive from TRBD1 or TRBD2 (5 bases each). This CDR3 region has 13 residues. CDR1 is KGHSH, CDR2 LQKENI, per germline. The sequenced part of the CDR3 DNA is TGTGCCAGCTCACCGCAGGGAGCAGAGACG. Its protein is CASSPQGAET. The full CDR3 protein reads CASSPQGAETQYF.

On this clone: The CDR3 goes on 3 residues after the read ends, and that part is filled in from the germline J gene. The V and J genes are TRBV7-6 and TRBJ2-3, with a possible D match to TRBD2 (6 bases). CDR1 and CDR2 (germline): SGHVS, FNYEAQ. The V end lost 3 bases, the J end lost 4 bases, and 14 bases lay between the germline ends. This CDR3 has 15 amino acids. CDR3 protein: CASSLGGIRADTQYF. The DNA read from the CDR3 is TGTGCCAGCAGCTTGGGCGGGATTCGGGCAGATACG. The whole variable domain, filled in from reference TRBV7-6 and TRBJ2-3, reads GAGVSQSPRYKVTKRGQDVALRCDPISGHVSLYWYRQALGQGPEFLTYFNYEAQQDKSGLPNDRFSAERPEGSISTLTIQRTEQRDSAMYRCASSLGGIRADTQYFGPGTRLTVL.

The CDR3 sequence: CASSLMGLASDTQYF. The CDR3 DNA, read in part, is TGTGCCAGCAGCCTCATGGGACTAGCGTCAGATACG. The chain uses TRBV5-4 and TRBJ2-3; 10 positions agree with TRBD2. The read terminates 3 residues ahead of where the CDR3 ends, so the germline J gene completes it. Germline V lookup: CDR1 SGHNT, CDR2 YYREEE (reference sequence). After removal of 4 bases from V and 4 bases from J, the junction contained 6 bases not matched to a gene. CDR3 length: 15 residues.

About this clone: The read gets to within 3 residues of the CDR3 end, and the germline J gene fills in the rest. This chain connects TRBV20-1 to TRBJ1-6; a weak D match, TRBD1 (5 bases). The ends were cut back, 1 base at V and 6 bases at J, with 13 bases in the middle. Germline assignment: CDR1 DFQATT and CDR2 SNEGSKA (reference sequence). The CDR3 has 15 amino acids. The CDR3 DNA, read in part, is TGCAGTGCTAGAGTAGCAGGGATAACTAATTCACCC. It specifies CSARVAGITNSP. The complete CDR3 reads CSARVAGITNSPLHF.

About this clone itself: Sequencing ends 3 residues short of the CDR3 end; the germline J gene provides the rest. V gene TRBV7-8 combines with J gene TRBJ2-7, with no clear D. The CDR3 runs 14 residues. In germline, CDR1 is SGHVS, CDR2 FQNEAQ. V lost 2 bases to trimming and J lost 3 bases, with 11 bases between them. The covered CDR3 bases are TGTGCCAGCAGCTTAAGGGTCAATATCTACGAG. Its translation is CASSLRVNIYE. The full CDR3 is CASSLRVNIYEQYF.

Points on this clone: Read data end 3 residues before the CDR3 end; the end is taken from the germline J gene. The rearrangement uses TRBV23-1 and TRBJ2-2; the D is unclear. TRBV23-1 is classed as an ORF, of uncertain function. The length of the CDR3 is 14 residues. CDR3 DNA (partial): TGCGCCAGCAGTCAATCCAAGGCCTTCGAAAAG. Amino acid sequence: CASSQSKAFEK. The full CDR3 reads CASSQSKAFEKLFF.

Regarding this clone: The DNA ends 3 residues before the CDR3 does, and the rest of the CDR3 is filled in from the germline J gene. V usage is TRBV27 and J usage is TRBJ2-3, with 8 bases lining up with TRBD1. The junction had 14 bases not matched to a gene; V was cut back by 8 bases and J by 7 bases. CDR3 length: 15 amino acids. Looked up from germline, CDR1 is MNHEY and CDR2 is SMNVEV (reference sequence). The CDR3: CASEAGQGEAYTQYF. CDR3 bases read: TGTGCCAGCGAGGCTGGACAGGGTGAGGCGTATACG.

A note on this clone: The read stops 3 residues short of the end of the CDR3; the missing end is completed from the germline J gene. This chain joins TRBV14 and TRBJ2-5, with a tentative D call TRBD1 (5 bases). Trimming shortened V by 5 bases and J by 5 bases, and 12 bases separated the two germline ends. This CDR3 contains 13 residues. From germline, CDR1 is SGHDN and CDR2 FVKESK. CDR3 bases read: TGTGCCAGCAGCGGACAAACCTTTGAGACC. Translating gives CASSGQTFET. The entire CDR3 is CASSGQTFETQYF.

As regards this clone: The CDR3 extends 3 residues past the end of the read, so its final part is completed from the germline J gene. The same CDR3 is also encoded by other DNA sequences in this sample. J is TRBJ1-3 and V is TRBV10-2; the D is unclear. Germline-derived CDR1 and CDR2 are WSHSY and SAAADI. V lost 6 bases, J lost 4 bases, and 7 bases lay in between. The CDR3 has 12 residues. CDR3 in amino acids: CASSRQGNTIYF. CDR3 bases read: TGCGCCAGCAGCCGACAAGGAAACACC.

Of note for this clone: The read stops 3 residues short of the end of the CDR3; the missing end is completed from the germline J gene. The rearrangement uses TRBV12-3 or TRBV12-4 and TRBJ2-1, with 8 nucleotides matching TRBD2. The J segment lost 6 bases and the V segment lost 6 bases, leaving 13 bases of the junction unmatched. The CDR3 contains 16 residues. CDR3 amino acids: CASSLLAGRIGNEQFF. The sequenced CDR3 bases are TGTGCCAGCAGCTTATTAGCGGGGAGGATCGGCAATGAG.

With respect to this clone: The read finishes 3 residues shy of the CDR3 end, and the germline J gene is used to complete it. The chain employs TRBV18 and TRBJ1-2, with D tentatively TRBD1 (5 bases). The germline CDR1 and CDR2 sequences are KGHSH and LQKENI. The CDR3 covers 15 residues. CDR3 region: CASSPRSRQTYDYTF. The CDR3 bases that were read are TGTGCCAGCTCACCACGGTCGAGACAGACGTACGAC.

For this clone: The read gets to within 3 residues of the CDR3 end, and the germline J gene fills in the rest. The genes are TRBV6-2 or TRBV6-3 and TRBJ2-6; tentatively, D is TRBD1 or TRBD2 (5 bases each). The V end lost 5 bases, the J end lost 0 bases, and 8 bases lay between the germline ends. The CDR3 length is 15 residues. CDR1 and CDR2 from the germline V gene are MNHEY and SVGEGT. CDR3 bases read: TGTGCCAGCAGTCCGAGGGGCTCTGGGGCCAACGTC. The encoded protein is CASSPRGSGANV. The complete CDR3 sequence is CASSPRGSGANVLTF.

On this clone itself: The read is 3 residues too short to cover the CDR3 end, so that end is filled in from the germline J gene. The rearrangement uses TRBV12-3 or TRBV12-4 and TRBJ1-1, with D perhaps TRBD1 (6 bases). V was trimmed by 3 bases and J by 4 bases, leaving 12 bases between them. The CDR3 runs 14 residues. The sequenced part of the CDR3 DNA is TGTGCCAGCAGTTTCCGGAGGGGGGGCACTGAA. Amino acids: CASSFRRGGTE. The whole CDR3 sequence reads CASSFRRGGTEAFF.

As concerns this clone: One end of the junction fails to match germline, which may point to a read error. The sequence runs out 3 residues before the end of the CDR3; the remainder is reconstructed from the germline J gene. Distinct nucleotide sequences in the sample also encode this CDR3. The V gene is TRBV13, the J gene TRBJ1-3, with TRBD1 matching over 8 bases. CDR3 length equals 18 residues. Germline CDR1 PRHDT, CDR2 FYEKMQ (reference sequence). The CDR3 protein is CASSPEYGTGIFKNTIYF. The part of the CDR3 DNA that was read is TGTGCCAGCAGCCCGGAGTACGGGACAGGCATTTTTAAGAACACT.

For this clone: The CDR3 end lies 3 residues beyond the end of the read and is filled in from the germline J gene. The chain carries TRBV7-3 and TRBJ2-7, with D maybe TRBD1 (5 bases). The V end lost 6 bases, the J end lost 3 bases, and 24 bases lay between the germline ends. This CDR3 is built from 17 residues. In germline, CDR1 is SGHTA, CDR2 FQGTGA. The CDR3 reads CASSSNFPPDKIYEQYF. CDR3 bases read: TGTGCCAGCAGTTCCAACTTCCCCCCGGACAAGATCTACGAG.